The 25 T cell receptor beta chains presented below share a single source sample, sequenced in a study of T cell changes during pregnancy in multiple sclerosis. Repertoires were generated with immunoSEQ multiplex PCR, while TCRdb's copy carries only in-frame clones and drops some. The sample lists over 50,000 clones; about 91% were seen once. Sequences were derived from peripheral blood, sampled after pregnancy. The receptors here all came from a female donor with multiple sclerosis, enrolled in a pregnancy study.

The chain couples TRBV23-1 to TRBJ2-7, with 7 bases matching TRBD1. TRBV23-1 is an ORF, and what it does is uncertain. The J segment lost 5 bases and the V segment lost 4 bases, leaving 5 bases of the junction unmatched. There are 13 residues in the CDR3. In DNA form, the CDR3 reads TGCGCCAGCAGTCCCCGACAGGGCCACGAGCAGTACTTC. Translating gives CASSPRQGHEQYF.

CDR3 in amino acids: CASSGQYNEQFF. The CDR3, as DNA: TGTGCCAGCAGCGGACAGTACAATGAGCAGTTCTTC. This rearrangement joins TRBV2 to TRBJ2-1; tentatively, D is TRBD1 (6 bases). The CDR3 runs to 12 residues. The V gene's germline CDR1 is SNHLY and CDR2 FYNNEI. V shed 6 bases and J shed 4 bases, with 7 bases lying between them. The whole variable domain, filled in from reference TRBV2 and TRBJ2-1, reads EPEVTQTPSHQVTQMGQEVILRCVPISNHLYFYWYRQILGQKVEFLVSFYNNEISEKSEIFDDQFSVERPDGSNFTLKIRSTKLEDSAMYFCASSGQYNEQFFGPGTRLTVL.

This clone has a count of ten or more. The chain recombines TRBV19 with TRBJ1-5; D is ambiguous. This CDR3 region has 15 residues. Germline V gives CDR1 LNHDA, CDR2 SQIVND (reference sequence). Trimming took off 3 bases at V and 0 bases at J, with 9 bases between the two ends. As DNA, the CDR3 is TGTGCCAGTAGTATTGGAGCTTATAGCAATCAGCCCCAGCATTTT. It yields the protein CASSIGAYSNQPQHF.

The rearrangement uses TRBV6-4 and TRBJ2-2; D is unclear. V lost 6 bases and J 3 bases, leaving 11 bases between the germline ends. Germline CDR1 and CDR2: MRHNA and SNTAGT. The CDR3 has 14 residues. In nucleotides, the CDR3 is TGTGCCAGCAGCGCCGACGGGTACACCGGGGAGCTGTTTTTT. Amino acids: CASSADGYTGELFF.

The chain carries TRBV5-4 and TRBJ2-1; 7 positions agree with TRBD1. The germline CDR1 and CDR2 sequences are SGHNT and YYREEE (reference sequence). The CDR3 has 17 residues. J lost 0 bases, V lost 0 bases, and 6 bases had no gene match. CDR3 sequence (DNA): TGTGCCAGCAGCTTGGTAGAGGGGGCTAGCTCCTACAATGAGCAGTTCTTC. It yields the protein CASSLVEGASSYNEQFF. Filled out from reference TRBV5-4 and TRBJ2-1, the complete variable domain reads ETGVTQSPTHLIKTRGQQVTLRCSSQSGHNTVSWYQQALGQGPQFIFQYYREEENGRGNFPPRFSGLQFPNYSSELNVNALELDDSALYLCASSLVEGASSYNEQFFGPGTRLTVL.

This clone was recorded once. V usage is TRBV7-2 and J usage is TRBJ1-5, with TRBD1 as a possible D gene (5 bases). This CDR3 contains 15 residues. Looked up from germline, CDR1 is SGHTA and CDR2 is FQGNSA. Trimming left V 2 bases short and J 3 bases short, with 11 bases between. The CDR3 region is CASSLFTRDNQPQHF. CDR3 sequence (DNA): TGTGCCAGCAGCTTATTCACCAGGGACAATCAGCCCCAGCATTTT. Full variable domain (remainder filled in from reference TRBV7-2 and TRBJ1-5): GAGVSQSPSNKVTEKGKDVELRCDPISGHTALYWYRQSLGQGLEFLIYFQGNSAPDKSGLPSDRFSAERTGGSVSTLTIQRTQQEDSAVYLCASSLFTRDNQPQHFGDGTRLSIL.

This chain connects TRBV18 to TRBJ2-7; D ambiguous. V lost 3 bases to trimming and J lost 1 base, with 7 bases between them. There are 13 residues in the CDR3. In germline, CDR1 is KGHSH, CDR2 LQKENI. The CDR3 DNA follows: TGTGCCAGCTCACCTCCATCATCCTACGAGCAGTACTTC. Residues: CASSPPSSYEQYF.

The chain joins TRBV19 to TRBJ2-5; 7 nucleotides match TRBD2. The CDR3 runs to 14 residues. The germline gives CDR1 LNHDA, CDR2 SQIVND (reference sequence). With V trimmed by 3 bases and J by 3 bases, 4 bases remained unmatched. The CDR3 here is CASSMWLAEETQYF. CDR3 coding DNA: TGTGCCAGTAGTATGTGGCTAGCGGAAGAGACCCAGTACTTC.

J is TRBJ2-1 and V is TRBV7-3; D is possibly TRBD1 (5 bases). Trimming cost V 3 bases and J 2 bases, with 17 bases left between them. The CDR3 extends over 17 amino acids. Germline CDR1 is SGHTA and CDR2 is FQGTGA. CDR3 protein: CASSFIPGSRAYNEQFF. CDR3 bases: TGTGCCAGCAGCTTCATTCCAGGGTCTAGGGCCTACAATGAGCAGTTCTTC.

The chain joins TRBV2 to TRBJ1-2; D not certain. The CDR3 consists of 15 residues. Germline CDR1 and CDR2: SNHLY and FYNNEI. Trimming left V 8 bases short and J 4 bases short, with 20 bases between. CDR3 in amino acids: CASGELHLGSYGYTF. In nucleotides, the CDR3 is TGTGCCAGCGGCGAACTTCACTTGGGGAGCTATGGCTACACCTTC.

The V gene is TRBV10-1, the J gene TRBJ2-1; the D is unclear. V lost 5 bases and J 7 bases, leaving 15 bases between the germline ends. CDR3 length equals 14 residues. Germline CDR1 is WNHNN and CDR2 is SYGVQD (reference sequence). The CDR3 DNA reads TGCGCCAGCAGTCTGGGTTACAGAGAGAATGAGCAGTTCTTC. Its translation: CASSLGYRENEQFF.

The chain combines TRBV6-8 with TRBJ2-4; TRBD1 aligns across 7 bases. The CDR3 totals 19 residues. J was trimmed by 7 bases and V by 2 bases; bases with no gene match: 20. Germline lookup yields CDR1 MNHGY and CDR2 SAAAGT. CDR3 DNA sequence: TGTGCCAGCAGTTACGCGTCCGGGATAGGGGGCAAAGACAGGAACATTCAGTACTTC. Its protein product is CASSYASGIGGKDRNIQYF.

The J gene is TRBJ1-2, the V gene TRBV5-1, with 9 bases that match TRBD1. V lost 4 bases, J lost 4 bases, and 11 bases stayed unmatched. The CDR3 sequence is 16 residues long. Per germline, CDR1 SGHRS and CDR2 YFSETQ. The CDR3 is CASSPVPGQGIYGYTF. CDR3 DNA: TGCGCCAGCAGCCCCGTCCCGGGACAGGGTATCTATGGCTACACCTTC.

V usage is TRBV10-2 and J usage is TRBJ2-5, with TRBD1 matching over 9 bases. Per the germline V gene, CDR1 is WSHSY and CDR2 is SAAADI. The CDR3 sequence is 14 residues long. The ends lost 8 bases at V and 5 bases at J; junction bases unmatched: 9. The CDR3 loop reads CASGTGGRRETQYF. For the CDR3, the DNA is TGCGCCAGCGGAACAGGGGGCCGAAGGGAGACCCAGTACTTC.

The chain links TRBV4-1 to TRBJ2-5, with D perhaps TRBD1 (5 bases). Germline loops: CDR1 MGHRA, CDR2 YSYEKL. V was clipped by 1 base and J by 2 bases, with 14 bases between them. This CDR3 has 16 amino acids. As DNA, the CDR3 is TGCGCCAGCAGCCAAGCTGGGGCAGGCCTACAAGAGACCCAGTACTTC. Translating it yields CASSQAGAGLQETQYF.

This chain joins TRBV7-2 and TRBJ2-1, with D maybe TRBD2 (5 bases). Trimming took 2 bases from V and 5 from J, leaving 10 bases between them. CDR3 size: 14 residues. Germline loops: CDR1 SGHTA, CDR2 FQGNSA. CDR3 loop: CASSLRGFNNEQFF. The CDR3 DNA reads TGTGCCAGCAGCTTACGGGGATTTAACAATGAGCAGTTCTTC.

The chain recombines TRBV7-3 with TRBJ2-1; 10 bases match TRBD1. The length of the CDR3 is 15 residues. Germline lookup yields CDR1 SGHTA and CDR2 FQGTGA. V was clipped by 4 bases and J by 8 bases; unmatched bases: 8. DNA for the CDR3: TGTGCCAGCAGCTCGACAGGGGGCCGTTCCCATGAGCAGTTCTTC. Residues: CASSSTGGRSHEQFF.

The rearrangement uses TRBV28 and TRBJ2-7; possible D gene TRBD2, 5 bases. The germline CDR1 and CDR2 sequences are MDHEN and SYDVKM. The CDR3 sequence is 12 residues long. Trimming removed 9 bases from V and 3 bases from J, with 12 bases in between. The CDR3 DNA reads TGTGCCAGTAGGGAGACACGCTACGAGCAGTACTTC. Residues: CASRETRYEQYF.

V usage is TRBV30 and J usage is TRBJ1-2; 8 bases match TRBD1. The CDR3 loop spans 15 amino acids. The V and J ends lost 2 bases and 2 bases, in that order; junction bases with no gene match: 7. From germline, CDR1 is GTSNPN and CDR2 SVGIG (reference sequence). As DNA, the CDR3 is TGTGCCTGGAGTCTTCTCAGGGGGCGAAACTATGGCTACACCTTC. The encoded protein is CAWSLLRGRNYGYTF.

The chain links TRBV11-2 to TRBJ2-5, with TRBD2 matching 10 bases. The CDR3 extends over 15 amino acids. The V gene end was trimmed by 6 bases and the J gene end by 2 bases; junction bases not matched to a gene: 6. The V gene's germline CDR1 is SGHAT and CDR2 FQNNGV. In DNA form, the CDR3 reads TGTGCCAGCAGGGACGGACTAGCGGCTCAAGAGACCCAGTACTTC. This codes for CASRDGLAAQETQYF.

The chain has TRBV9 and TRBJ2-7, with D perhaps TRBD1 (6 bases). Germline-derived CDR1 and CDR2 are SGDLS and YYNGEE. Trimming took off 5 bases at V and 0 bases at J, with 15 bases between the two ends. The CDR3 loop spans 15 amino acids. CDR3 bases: TGTGCCAGCAGTCCCACGGGACATATCTCCTACGAGCAGTACTTC. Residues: CASSPTGHISYEQYF.

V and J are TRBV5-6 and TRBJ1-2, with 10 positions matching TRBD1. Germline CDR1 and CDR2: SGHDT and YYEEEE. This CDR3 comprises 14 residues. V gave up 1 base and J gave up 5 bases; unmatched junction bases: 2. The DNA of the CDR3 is TGTGCCAGCAGCTTGTTGGACAGGGGGTATGGCTACACCTTC. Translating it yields CASSLLDRGYGYTF. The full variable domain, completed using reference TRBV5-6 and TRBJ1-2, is DAGVTQSPTHLIKTRGQQVTLRCSPKSGHDTVSWYQQALGQGPQFIFQYYEEEERQRGNFPDRFSGHQFPNYSSELNVNALLLGDSALYLCASSLLDRGYGYTFGSGTRLTVV.

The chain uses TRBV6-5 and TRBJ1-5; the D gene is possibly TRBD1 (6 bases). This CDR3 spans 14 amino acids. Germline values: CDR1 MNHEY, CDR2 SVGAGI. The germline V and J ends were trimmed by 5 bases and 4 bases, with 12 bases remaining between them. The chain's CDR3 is CASSKQGPNQPQHF. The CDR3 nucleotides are TGTGCCAGCAGTAAACAGGGACCTAATCAGCCCCAGCATTTT.

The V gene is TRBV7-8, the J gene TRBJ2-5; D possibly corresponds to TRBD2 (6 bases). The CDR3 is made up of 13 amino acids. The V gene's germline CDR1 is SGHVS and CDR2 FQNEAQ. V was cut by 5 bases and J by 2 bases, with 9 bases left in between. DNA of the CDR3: TGTGCCAGCAGCGCGGGACTGCAAGAGACCCAGTACTTC. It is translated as CASSAGLQETQYF. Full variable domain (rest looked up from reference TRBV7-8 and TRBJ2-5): GAGVSQSPRYKVAKRGQDVALRCDPISGHVSLFWYQQALGQGPEFLTYFQNEAQLDKSGLPSDRFFAERPEGSVSTLKIQRTQQEDSAVYLCASSAGLQETQYFGPGTRLLVL.

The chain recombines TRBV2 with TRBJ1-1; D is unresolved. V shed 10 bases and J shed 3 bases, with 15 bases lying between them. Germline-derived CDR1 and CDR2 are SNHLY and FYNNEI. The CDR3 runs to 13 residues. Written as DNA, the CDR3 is TGTGCCACCCGTTGGAGGAGGGACACTGAAGCTTTCTTT. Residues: CATRWRRDTEAFF.